This T cell receptor beta chain originates from a study of blood T cell repertoires in COVID-19. On the study more broadly: From T cells, B-cell-depleted T cells, or PBMCs came the material, which was cDNA or gDNA.

This CDR3 spans 15 amino acids. V lost 2 bases, J lost 3 bases, and 14 bases lay in between. CDR1 SGHKS and CDR2 YYEKEE come from the germline V gene (reference sequence). Clones were read by immunoSEQ multiplex PCR, and TCRdb kept only the in-frame ones, dropping some. The sample shows about 110,000 clones, approximately 81% of them seen only once. The chain has TRBV5-5 and TRBJ1-2; maybe TRBD1 (6 bases). The clonotype was recovered from a man of 80 years or more with acute or convalescent COVID-19. The sample was peripheral blood. In DNA, the CDR3 is TGTGCCAGCAGCTTAACATTGACAGGTGACTATGGCTACACCTTC. Translated, it gives CASSLTLTGDYGYTF.